Shown below are 9 T cell receptor beta chains from a single sample sequenced in a study of identical twins. TCRdb passed the 5' RACE reads through MiXCR, listing each CDR3 protein once. The table records some 790,000 distinct CDR3 sequences, roughly 18% of them present only once. Another study also made use of these data, one on T cells expressing NK-cell markers.

Sequenced sample: PBMCs. These receptors all stem from a woman aged 18-30 years in good health.

This chain connects TRBV18 to TRBJ2-4, with D tentatively TRBD1 (7 bases). Germline V gene sequence: CDR1 KGHSH, CDR2 LQKENI. CDR3 size: 18 residues. V was trimmed by 2 bases and J by 1 base, leaving 18 bases between them. The CDR3 here is CASSPEPGGQRAKNIQYF. Here the CDR3 DNA reads TGTGCCAGCTCACCAGAGCCAGGGGGGCAGAGGGCCAAAAACATTCAGTACTTC.

Many counts were recorded for this clonotype. The chain carries TRBV12-3 or TRBV12-4 and TRBJ1-4; D not resolved. Trimming took off 0 bases at V and 3 bases at J, with 5 bases between the two ends. This CDR3 comprises 14 residues. In nucleotides, the CDR3 is TGTGCCAGCAGTTTAGCGGCTGCTAATGAAAAACTGTTTTTT. Encoded protein: CASSLAAANEKLFF.

This clonotype was seen more than once but under ten times. The chain employs TRBV12-3 or TRBV12-4 and TRBJ1-2; unclear D gene. The CDR3 consists of 15 residues. V shed 6 bases and J shed 4 bases, with 18 bases lying between them. The CDR3 DNA sequence: TGTGCCAGCAGATACTCCGCAGGACTCGGCTATGGCTACACCTTC. Its protein product is CASRYSAGLGYGYTF.

This rearrangement joins TRBV7-6 to TRBJ2-1, with D perhaps matching TRBD2 (7 bases). Per the germline V gene, CDR1 is SGHVS and CDR2 is FNYEAQ. V lost 1 base and J lost 4, with 11 bases in between. The CDR3 contains 15 residues. The CDR3 sequence: CASSLVRGLYNEQFF. CDR3 DNA sequence: TGTGCCAGCAGCTTAGTGCGGGGGCTATACAATGAGCAGTTCTTC.

This clonotype was counted only a few times. CDR3 nucleotides: TGCAGTGCTAGAAACAGGGTGAACGAGCAGTACTTC. This codes for CSARNRVNEQYF. The V gene is TRBV20-1, the J gene TRBJ2-7; tentative D call: TRBD1 (6 bases). The germline gives CDR1 DFQATT, CDR2 SNEGSKA (reference sequence). The CDR3 has 12 amino acids. Trimming pared 2 bases from V and 5 bases from J, leaving 10 bases between.

This clonotype was counted a few times. This chain connects TRBV25-1 to TRBJ1-1; TRBD1 might be the D (6 bases). With 10 bases removed from V and 10 bases from J, the gap between germline ends came to 19 bases. The CDR3 spans 12 residues. Germline CDR1 is MGHDK and CDR2 is SYGVNS. The CDR3 here is CATAGGGRGAFF. CDR3 coding DNA: TGTGCCACCGCTGGCGGGGGGCGAGGAGCTTTCTTT.

The table lists this clonotype with many counts. In DNA form, the CDR3 reads TGTGCCAGCAGCCCCACAGATACGCAGTATTTT. The encoded protein is CASSPTDTQYF. This chain connects TRBV18 to TRBJ2-3; D call uncertain. The CDR3 is made up of 11 amino acids. Germline CDR1 KGHSH, CDR2 LQKENI. Trimming took off 8 bases at V and 2 bases at J, with 5 bases between the two ends.

This clonotype has a handful of counts. The V and J genes are TRBV20-1 and TRBJ2-3; maybe TRBD2 (5 bases). Germline V gene data show CDR1 as DFQATT and CDR2 as SNEGSKA (reference sequence). Trimming removed 0 bases from V and 2 bases from J, with 12 bases in between. CDR3 length: 15 amino acids. CDR3 coding DNA: TGCAGTGCTAGAGATATGAGGGCTGACACAGATACGCAGTATTTT. It translates to CSARDMRADTDTQYF.

The chain is built from TRBV12-3 or TRBV12-4 and TRBJ2-1; TRBD1 or TRBD2 may be the D gene (7 bases each). V lost 5 bases and J lost 0, with 11 bases in between. This CDR3 comprises 15 residues. The CDR3 bases are TGTGCCAGCAGTCCAGGGGGGGTCTCCTACAATGAGCAGTTCTTC. Residues: CASSPGGVSYNEQFF.